Shown below are 27 T cell receptor beta chains from a single sample sequenced in a study of lymphopenia after photon versus proton radiotherapy. The assay was immunoSEQ multiplex PCR, and TCRdb's table has in-frame clones only and misses some. In the table there are roughly 13,000 clones, about 85% of which are singletons. The sample here was peripheral blood, taken from a patient treated with photon-based radiotherapy. These receptor sequences come from a man in his fifties or sixties with pancreatic cancer.

The V call is TRBV27, the J call TRBJ2-1; tentative D call: TRBD2 (6 bases). The CDR3 extends over 14 amino acids. CDR1 and CDR2 (germline): MNHEY, SMNVEV (reference sequence). Trimming stripped 6 bases from V and 7 bases from J, with 16 bases between. The DNA of the CDR3 is TGTGCCAGCAGGACGACTAGATGGGGGAATGAGCAGTTCTTC. The encoded protein is CASRTTRWGNEQFF.

The chain uses TRBV7-9 and TRBJ1-1; tentative D call: TRBD1 (6 bases). The length of the CDR3 is 14 residues. The germline V gene has CDR1 SEHNR and CDR2 FQNEAQ (reference sequence). Between the trimmed V and J ends, which lost 5 bases and 3 bases, there was a span of 13 bases. The CDR3 nucleotides read TGTGCCAGCAGCACACAGGGATCCGACACTGAAGCTTTCTTT. Encoded protein: CASSTQGSDTEAFF.

The V gene is TRBV11-3, the J gene TRBJ2-5, with a tentative D call TRBD1 (6 bases). Trimming cost V 5 bases and J 7 bases, with 14 bases left between them. This CDR3 is built from 13 residues. From germline, CDR1 is SGHNT and CDR2 YENEEA. The CDR3 loop reads CASSATGLTTQYF. The CDR3 coding sequence is TGTGCCAGCAGCGCCACAGGGCTTACGACCCAGTACTTC.

The chain links TRBV7-9 to TRBJ1-2; D unclear. The germline gives CDR1 SEHNR, CDR2 FQNEAQ (reference sequence). Trimming took 1 base from V and 0 from J, leaving 9 bases between them. The CDR3 consists of 15 residues. For the CDR3, the DNA is TGTGCCAGCAGCTTAGGAGGGCAAACTAACTATGGCTACACCTTC. Its translation: CASSLGGQTNYGYTF.

The rearrangement uses TRBV19 and TRBJ2-3; TRBD1 matches 7 bases. The CDR3 length is 16 residues. Per germline, CDR1 LNHDA and CDR2 SQIVND (reference sequence). With 1 base clipped from V and 2 bases from J, the junction kept 6 bases outside the gene matches. Here the CDR3 DNA reads TGTGCCAGTAGTATAGTGTGGACAGGCATCACAGATACGCAGTATTTT. Its protein product is CASSIVWTGITDTQYF.

The chain recombines TRBV14 with TRBJ2-4; no firm D call. Per the germline V gene, CDR1 is SGHDN and CDR2 is FVKESK. V lost 5 bases, J lost 5 bases, and 16 bases lay in between. The CDR3 spans 15 residues. Here the CDR3 DNA reads TGTGCCAGCAGCGATGGGCCAGCTCATCAAAACATTCAGTACTTC. This encodes CASSDGPAHQNIQYF.

This chain joins TRBV5-8 and TRBJ2-4, with D uncertain. The germline V and J ends were trimmed by 0 bases and 0 bases, with 7 bases remaining between them. Germline V gives CDR1 SGHTS, CDR2 YDEGEE. The CDR3 length is 15 residues. The CDR3 sequence: CASSLGKLAKNIQYF. CDR3 DNA: TGTGCCAGCAGCTTGGGAAAGTTAGCCAAAAACATTCAGTACTTC.

The chain recombines TRBV19 with TRBJ2-5; TRBD2 aligns across 10 bases. The CDR3 covers 15 residues. V shed 6 bases and J 4 bases; nucleotides not matched to a gene: 8. In germline, CDR1 is LNHDA, CDR2 SQIVND (reference sequence). CDR3 sequence: CASRLSGGAGETQYF. The CDR3 DNA is TGTGCCAGTAGACTCAGCGGGGGGGCAGGAGAGACCCAGTACTTC.

The chain has TRBV14 and TRBJ2-7, with a possible D match to TRBD2 (6 bases). V lost 0 bases and J 7 bases, leaving 19 bases between the germline ends. The V gene's germline CDR1 is SGHDN and CDR2 FVKESK. The CDR3 runs 16 residues. CDR3 DNA: TGTGCCAGCAGCCAAGATTCCGGGACTTTCTTCTCTGAGCAGTACTTC. Protein: CASSQDSGTFFSEQYF. The entire variable domain, with the rest obtained from reference TRBV14 and TRBJ2-7, is as follows: EAGVTQFPSHSVIEKGQTVTLRCDPISGHDNLYWYRRVMGKEIKFLLHFVKESKQDESGMPNNRFLAERTGGTYSTLKVQPAELEDSGVYFCASSQDSGTFFSEQYFGPGTRLTVT.

The chain couples TRBV18 to TRBJ2-7; D remains unclear. This CDR3 contains 14 residues. CDR1 and CDR2 (germline): KGHSH, LQKENI. Trimming pared 1 base from V and 5 bases from J, leaving 12 bases between. This CDR3 reads CASSPLGSFDEQYF. CDR3 in DNA: TGTGCCAGCTCACCACTAGGAAGTTTCGACGAGCAGTACTTC.

The V and J genes are TRBV11-2 and TRBJ2-3, with TRBD2 matching over 9 bases. With V trimmed by 2 bases and J by 2 bases, 5 bases remained unmatched. Germline V gene data show CDR1 as SGHAT and CDR2 as FQNNGV. CDR3 length equals 16 residues. CDR3 bases: TGTGCCAGCAGCTTAAGGGCGGGGGGGACCACAGATACGCAGTATTTT. Its translation: CASSLRAGGTTDTQYF.

The V call is TRBV18, the J call TRBJ1-1; TRBD1 matches 7 bases. Germline CDR1 KGHSH, CDR2 LQKENI. V lost 1 base and J lost 6; bases outside the gene matches: 11. CDR3 size: 16 residues. In nucleotides, the CDR3 is TGTGCCAGCTCACCACAGACAGGGACGAGCGACGCTGAAGCTTTCTTT. Its translation is CASSPQTGTSDAEAFF.

This rearrangement joins TRBV5-5 to TRBJ2-6; D gene uncertain. V lost 5 bases to trimming and J lost 1 base, with 10 bases between them. CDR1 and CDR2 (germline): SGHKS, YYEKEE (reference sequence). This CDR3 is 15 amino acids long. Here the CDR3 reads CASRLRASGANVLTF. In DNA form, the CDR3 reads TGTGCCAGCAGATTAAGAGCATCTGGGGCCAACGTCCTGACTTTC.

The chain recombines TRBV5-1 with TRBJ2-3; D is undetermined. Trimming removed 4 bases at V and 0 bases at J, with 15 bases between. CDR1 is SGHRS and CDR2 is YFSETQ in the germline V gene. The CDR3 covers 16 residues. This CDR3 is CASSRPAQTSTDTQYF. The CDR3 DNA reads TGCGCCAGCAGCCGCCCCGCTCAGACCAGCACAGATACGCAGTATTTT.

The chain employs TRBV5-1 and TRBJ2-7; tentatively, D is TRBD1 (5 bases). Germline lookup yields CDR1 SGHRS and CDR2 YFSETQ. Trimming cost V 0 bases and J 6 bases, with 16 bases left between them. This CDR3 is built from 15 residues. The CDR3 coding sequence is TGCGCCAGCAGCTTGGGAGGACAACCAAGGGTCGAGCAGTACTTC. Protein sequence: CASSLGGQPRVEQYF.

The chain carries TRBV4-3 and TRBJ1-1; 7 bases align to TRBD1. From germline, CDR1 is LGHNA and CDR2 YSLEER. This CDR3 has 15 amino acids. V dropped 3 bases and J dropped 0; count of bases not matched to a gene: 4. The CDR3: CASSQTGRVNTEAFF. CDR3 nucleotide sequence: TGCGCCAGCAGCCAGACAGGGCGGGTGAACACTGAAGCTTTCTTT.

The CDR3 nucleotides read TGCGCCAGCAGCCAAGATCATCAGGGTAACTATGGCTACACCTTC. Translation gives CASSQDHQGNYGYTF. The V gene is TRBV4-3, the J gene TRBJ1-2; tentatively, D is TRBD1 (5 bases). This CDR3 has 15 amino acids. Germline loops: CDR1 LGHNA, CDR2 YSLEER. Trimming removed 0 bases from V and 1 base from J, with 9 bases in between.

The sample holds a few counts of this clone. The V and J genes are TRBV16 and TRBJ1-5, with unresolved D. Germline V gives CDR1 KGHSY, CDR2 FQNENV. V gave up 0 bases and J gave up 4 bases, with 10 bases separating them. This CDR3 is built from 15 residues. The CDR3 sequence is CASSQSWAGNQPQHF. The DNA of the CDR3 is TGTGCCAGCAGCCAATCGTGGGCGGGGAATCAGCCCCAGCATTTT. The variable domain in full, with the rest retrieved from reference TRBV16 and TRBJ1-5, is GEEVAQTPKHLVRGEGQKAKLYCAPIKGHSYVFWYQQVLKNEFKFLISFQNENVFDETGMPKERFSAKCLPNSPCSLEIQATKLEDSAVYFCASSQSWAGNQPQHFGDGTRLSIL.

V is TRBV6-1 and J is TRBJ1-1, with D maybe TRBD1 (6 bases). Trimming removed 1 base at V and 10 bases at J, with 13 bases between. In germline, CDR1 is MNHNS, CDR2 SASEGT. The CDR3 is 13 residues long. The CDR3 nucleotides read TGTGCCAGCAGTGAAGGATGGACAGTTCGAGCTTTCTTT. Protein: CASSEGWTVRAFF.

The V call is TRBV14, the J call TRBJ2-2; TRBD2 might be the D (6 bases). The CDR3 loop spans 17 amino acids. The germline gives CDR1 SGHDN, CDR2 FVKESK. V shed 2 bases and J shed 0 bases, with 13 bases lying between them. CDR3 DNA sequence: TGTGCCAGCAGCCAACTAAGGTGGAGGGCGAACACCGGGGAGCTGTTTTTT. Amino acid sequence: CASSQLRWRANTGELFF.

V gene TRBV4-3 combines with J gene TRBJ2-5; 8 bases align to TRBD1. J gave up 6 bases and V 3 bases, and 9 bases lay outside the gene matches. Germline V lookup: CDR1 LGHNA, CDR2 YSLEER. The CDR3 covers 15 residues. The CDR3 is CASSQDRQGIKTQYF. In DNA, the CDR3 is TGCGCCAGCAGCCAGGATCGACAGGGGATAAAGACCCAGTACTTC.

The CDR3 nucleotides read TGTGCCAGCAGTTACGCGGCGGGTTTAGGGGAGCAGTACTTC. Translating gives CASSYAAGLGEQYF. The chain has TRBV6-5 and TRBJ2-7; a possible D gene is TRBD2 (5 bases). V dropped 2 bases and J dropped 7 bases, with 15 bases sitting between them. This CDR3 is 14 amino acids long. Germline V lookup: CDR1 MNHEY, CDR2 SVGAGI.

The chain employs TRBV27 and TRBJ2-7; 10 bases are a match to TRBD1. CDR1 is MNHEY and CDR2 is SMNVEV in the germline V gene (reference sequence). CDR3 size: 18 residues. J gave up 2 bases and V 3 bases, and 13 bases lay outside the gene matches. In DNA form, the CDR3 reads TGTGCCAGCAGTTTTAGCGGGATAGGACAGGGGGTCACCTACGAGCAGTACTTC. This gives the protein CASSFSGIGQGVTYEQYF.

The rearrangement links TRBV30 to TRBJ2-7; 7 positions match TRBD1. Losses at the gene ends were 2 bases for V and 6 bases for J; bases not matched to a gene: 4. Germline values: CDR1 GTSNPN, CDR2 SVGIG (reference sequence). The CDR3 is made up of 12 amino acids. CDR3 DNA: TGTGCCTGGAGTCGACACAGGGGCGAGCAGTACTTC. Amino acids: CAWSRHRGEQYF.

This clone was seen just once. The rearrangement links TRBV5-1 to TRBJ2-2; a weak D match, TRBD1 (6 bases). The CDR3 totals 15 residues. V gave up 3 bases and J gave up 5 bases, with 14 bases separating them. CDR1 and CDR2 from the germline V gene are SGHRS and YFSETQ. Written as DNA, the CDR3 is TGCGCCAGCAGCTCACTGACAGGTGGAACCGGGGAGCTGTTTTTT. The encoded protein is CASSSLTGGTGELFF.

V and J are TRBV7-2 and TRBJ1-6; possibly TRBD1 for D (6 bases). V lost 1 base to trimming and J lost 10 bases, with 17 bases between them. The germline V gene has CDR1 SGHTA and CDR2 FQGNSA. This CDR3 has 16 residues. As DNA, the CDR3 is TGTGCCAGCAGCTTAGTGGGGGCGGGGGTAGGATCACCCCTCCACTTT. Translation: CASSLVGAGVGSPLHF.

The chain joins TRBV6-6 to TRBJ1-2; D gene unclear. The CDR3 loop spans 15 amino acids. V was trimmed by 6 bases and J by 2 bases, leaving 16 bases between them. Per the germline V gene, CDR1 is MNHNY and CDR2 is SVGAGI (reference sequence). Here the CDR3 DNA reads TGTGCCAGCAGGGTCGTTGGCCCGGGCAACTATGGCTACACCTTC. Translating gives CASRVVGPGNYGYTF.